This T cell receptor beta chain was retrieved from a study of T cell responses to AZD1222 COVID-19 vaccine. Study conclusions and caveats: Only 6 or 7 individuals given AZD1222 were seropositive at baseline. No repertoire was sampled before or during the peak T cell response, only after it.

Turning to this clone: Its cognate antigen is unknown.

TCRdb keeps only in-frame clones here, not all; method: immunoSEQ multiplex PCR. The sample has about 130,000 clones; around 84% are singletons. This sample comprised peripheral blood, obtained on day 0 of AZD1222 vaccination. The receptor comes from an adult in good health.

Here the CDR3 DNA reads TGTGCCACCAGTGATATGAACTCCCAAGAGACCCAGTACTTC. Amino acids: CATSDMNSQETQYF. The chain is built from TRBV24-1 and TRBJ2-5; D unclear. V dropped 3 bases and J dropped 1 base, with 8 bases sitting between them. The CDR3 is 14 amino acids. Germline V gene sequence: CDR1 KGHDR, CDR2 SFDVKD.